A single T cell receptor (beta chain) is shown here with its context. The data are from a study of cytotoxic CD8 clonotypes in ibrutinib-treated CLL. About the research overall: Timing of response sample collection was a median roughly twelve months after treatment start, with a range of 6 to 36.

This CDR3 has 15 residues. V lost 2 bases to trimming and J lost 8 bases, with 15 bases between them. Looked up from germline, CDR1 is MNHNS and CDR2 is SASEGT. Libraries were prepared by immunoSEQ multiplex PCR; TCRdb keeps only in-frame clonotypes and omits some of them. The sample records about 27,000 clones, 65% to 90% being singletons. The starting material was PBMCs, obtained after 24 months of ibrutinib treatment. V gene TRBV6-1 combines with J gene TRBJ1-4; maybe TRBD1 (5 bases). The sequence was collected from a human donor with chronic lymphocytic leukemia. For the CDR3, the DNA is TGTGCCAGCAGTGAACCGAGCGGGGGATGGGAAAAACTGTTTTTT. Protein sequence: CASSEPSGGWEKLFF.